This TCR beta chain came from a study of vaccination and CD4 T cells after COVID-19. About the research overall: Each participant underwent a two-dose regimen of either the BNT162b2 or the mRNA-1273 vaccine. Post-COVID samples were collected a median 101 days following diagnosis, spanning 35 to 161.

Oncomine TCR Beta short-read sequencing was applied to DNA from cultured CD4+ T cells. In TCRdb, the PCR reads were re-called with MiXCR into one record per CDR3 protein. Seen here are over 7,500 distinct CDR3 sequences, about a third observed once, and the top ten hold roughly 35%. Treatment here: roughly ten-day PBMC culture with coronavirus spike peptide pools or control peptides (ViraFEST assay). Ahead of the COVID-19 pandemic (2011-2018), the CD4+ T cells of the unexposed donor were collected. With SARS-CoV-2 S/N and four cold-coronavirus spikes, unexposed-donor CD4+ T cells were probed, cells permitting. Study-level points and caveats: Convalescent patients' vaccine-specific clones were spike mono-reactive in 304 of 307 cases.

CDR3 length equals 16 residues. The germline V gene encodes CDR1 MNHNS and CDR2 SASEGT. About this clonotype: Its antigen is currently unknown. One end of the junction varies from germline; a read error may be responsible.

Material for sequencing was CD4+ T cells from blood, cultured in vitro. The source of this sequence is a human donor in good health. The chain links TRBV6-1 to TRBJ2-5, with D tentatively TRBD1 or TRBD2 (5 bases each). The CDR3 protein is CASSEQGRRLQGTQYF. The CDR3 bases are TGTGCCAGCAGTGAACAGGGACGCCGACTTCAAGGGACCCAGTACTTC.